The next 19 T cell receptor beta chains were all read from a single sample in a study of tissue T cells after allogeneic stem cell transplantation. Specified time point: mouse harvest day 7 after allogeneic transplant. Tail vein injection delivered 10^7 T-cell-depleted bone marrow cells and 10^6 splenic CD5+ T cells. Some clones are missing from TCRdb's copy, which holds only in-frame ones; the method was immunoSEQ multiplex PCR. The sample includes about 4,000 clones, around 50% of them seen just once. Sequenced input: gut tissue. The source of these receptors is a female BALB/c mouse given C57BL/6 T cells with graft-versus-host disease after an allogeneic hematopoietic cell transplant.

This clone was counted only a few times. The gene names given are mouse names. The sequenced CDR3 bases are TGTGCCAGCAGGTGGGGGGTTAACTATGCTGAGCAGTTC. Its translation: CASRWGVNYAEQF. From start to end, the CDR3 is CASRWGVNYAEQFF. The chain recombines TRBV26 with TRBJ2-1, with 7 bases identical to TRBD2. The read comes to an end 1 residue before the CDR3 does, leaving the germline J gene to fill in the end. Germline CDR1 is KGHPV and CDR2 is FQNQEV (reference sequence). Trimming at V came to 6 bases and at J to 0 bases, leaving 2 bases not matched to a gene. CDR3 size: 14 residues.

With respect to this clone: Genes and germline come from the mouse. The observed sequence ends 1 residue before the CDR3 terminus, with the missing tail filled in from the germline J gene. This chain connects TRBV26 to TRBJ2-1, with D possibly being TRBD1 (5 bases). Trimming removed 2 bases at V and 3 bases at J, with 5 bases between. The germline V gene has CDR1 KGHPV and CDR2 FQNQEV (reference sequence). CDR3 length equals 13 residues. The CDR3 DNA, read in part, is TGTGCCAGCAGTCTGGACAGCTATGCTGAGCAGTTC. Translating gives CASSLDSYAEQF. The CDR3 in its entirety is CASSLDSYAEQFF.

This clone was observed a few times. Gene and germline names: mouse. The observed sequence ends 1 residue before the CDR3 terminus, with the missing tail filled in from the germline J gene. The chain combines TRBV16 with TRBJ1-1; D remains ambiguous. V was cut by 1 base and J by 5 bases, with 2 bases left in between. This CDR3 spans 11 amino acids. The germline V gene has CDR1 SGHSA and CDR2 FRNQAP. The CDR3 loop reads CASSLGTEVFF. The part of the CDR3 DNA that was read is TGTGCAAGCAGCTTAGGGACAGAAGTCTTC.

In its sample, this clone was seen a few times. Genes and germline are mouse. The read terminates 1 residue ahead of where the CDR3 ends, so the germline J gene completes it. This sequence joins TRBV3 and TRBJ2-4, with D possibly TRBD1 on 7 matching bases. V dropped 2 bases and J dropped 3 bases, with 9 bases sitting between them. CDR3 length: 14 residues. From germline, CDR1 is SNHLY and CDR2 FYNGKV (reference sequence). The CDR3 protein is CASSLQGGQNTLYF. CDR3 bases read: TGTGCCAGCAGCTTACAGGGGGGACAAAACACCTTGTAC.

Notes on this clone: The genes are named according to mouse. The read terminates 1 residue before the CDR3 end, so the remaining end is supplied by the germline J gene. The V and J genes are TRBV3 and TRBJ2-3; no reliable D call. With 1 base removed from V and 6 bases from J, the gap between germline ends came to 8 bases. CDR1 and CDR2 (germline): SNHLY, FYNGKV (reference sequence). The CDR3 is 13 residues long. The CDR3 is CASSLEGKETLYF. CDR3 DNA, as far as it was read: TGTGCCAGCAGCTTAGAGGGCAAGGAAACGCTGTAT.

This clone was counted between two and nine times. Mouse gene names apply. The read falls 1 residue short of the CDR3 end, and the missing part is taken from the germline J gene. The chain couples TRBV1 to TRBJ2-2, with 9 bases aligning to TRBD1. The CDR3 extends over 15 amino acids. Per the germline V gene, CDR1 is NSQYPW and CDR2 is LRSPGD (reference sequence). With V trimmed by 4 bases and J by 3 bases, 3 bases remained unmatched. CDR3 DNA (partial): TGCACCTGCAGTGTACAGGGGGCGGACACCGGGCAGCTCTAC. It yields the protein CTCSVQGADTGQLY. The full CDR3 is CTCSVQGADTGQLYF.

A word on this clone: Any gene name here is a mouse gene name. The missing CDR3 end, 1 residue past where the read stops, is filled in from the germline J gene. The V and J genes are TRBV12-2 and TRBJ2-5; the match to TRBD2 covers 9 bases. Germline CDR1 SGHLS, CDR2 HYDKME. V lost 1 base and J lost 6; bases outside the gene matches: 4. The CDR3 loop spans 14 amino acids. The CDR3 region is CASSLNWGVDTQYF. The CDR3 DNA, read in part, is TGTGCCAGCTCTCTAAACTGGGGGGTTGACACCCAGTAC.

Regarding this clone: Genes here carry mouse names. The sequenced fragment ends 1 residue before the CDR3 boundary, so the rest is inferred from the germline J gene. J is TRBJ1-4 and V is TRBV5; 10 nucleotides agree with TRBD1. In germline, CDR1 is LGHNA, CDR2 YNLKQL (reference sequence). J gave up 5 bases and V 0 bases, and 3 bases lay outside the gene matches. The CDR3 spans 16 residues. The DNA read from the CDR3 is TGTGCCAGCAGCCAAGATCGGGGACAGGGGAACGAAAGATTATTT. This codes for CASSQDRGQGNERLF. The whole CDR3 sequence reads CASSQDRGQGNERLFF.

This clone was picked up a small number of times. Any gene name here is a mouse gene name. The read comes to an end 1 residue before the CDR3 does, leaving the germline J gene to fill in the end. V usage is TRBV12-1 and J usage is TRBJ1-2, with D perhaps TRBD1 (5 bases). CDR3 size: 12 residues. Trimming left V 0 bases short and J 4 bases short, with 5 bases between. CDR1 and CDR2 (germline): SGHSN, HYEKVE. CDR3 in amino acids: CASSLGGSDYTF. CDR3 bases read: TGTGCCAGCTCTCTCGGGGGCTCCGACTACACC.

A note on this clone: Genes and germline come from the mouse. The CDR3 end falls 1 residue outside the read, so it is completed with the germline J gene. V gene TRBV13-1 combines with J gene TRBJ2-3, with D uncertain. Germline V gene lookup returns CDR1 NSHNY and CDR2 SYGAGN. The V end was cut by 4 bases, the J end by 3 bases, with 12 bases between. The CDR3 spans 14 residues. The part of the CDR3 DNA that was read is TGTGCCAGCAGTAGAGGGAACGGGGCAGAAACGCTGTAT. This codes for CASSRGNGAETLY. The complete CDR3 protein is CASSRGNGAETLYF.

Remarks on this clone: The gene symbols are mouse symbols. The CDR3 goes on 1 residue after the read ends, and that part is filled in from the germline J gene. The chain is built from TRBV16 and TRBJ2-7; 8 bases align to TRBD2. CDR3 length: 14 residues. V shed 1 base, J shed 7 bases, and the junction held 6 bases outside the gene matches. Germline-derived CDR1 and CDR2 are SGHSA and FRNQAP. CDR3 DNA (partial): TGTGCAAGCAGCTTAGGGGGTGGGGGGGAGGAACAGTAC. Translating gives CASSLGGGGEEQY. The complete CDR3 sequence is CASSLGGGGEEQYF.

On this clone: The germline and genes are mouse ones. Coverage ceases 1 residue before the CDR3 finishes, and the germline J gene fills in the end. The chain recombines TRBV13-1 with TRBJ2-5; perhaps TRBD1 as D (5 bases). The germline V gene has CDR1 NSHNY and CDR2 SYGAGN. V shed 3 bases and J shed 5 bases, with 7 bases lying between them. The CDR3 contains 12 residues. CDR3 residues: CASSVRGDTQYF. The DNA read from the CDR3 is TGTGCCAGCAGTGTGAGGGGAGACACCCAGTAC.

About this clone itself: Genes and germline are mouse. The read terminates 1 residue before the CDR3 end, so the remaining end is supplied by the germline J gene. V is TRBV26 and J is TRBJ1-1, with 10 bases matching TRBD1. The CDR3 spans 15 residues. Germline lookup yields CDR1 KGHPV and CDR2 FQNQEV (reference sequence). V lost 4 bases and J lost 1; bases outside the gene matches: 3. The CDR3 protein is CASSRTGGGNTEVFF. The DNA read from the CDR3 is TGTGCCAGCAGTCGGACAGGGGGGGGAAACACAGAAGTCTTC.

In regard to this clone: Genes and germline come from the mouse. The read terminates 1 residue ahead of where the CDR3 ends, so the germline J gene completes it. The chain links TRBV15 to TRBJ2-1; 7 bases agree with TRBD1. The V gene end was trimmed by 5 bases and the J gene end by 1 base; junction bases not matched to a gene: 2. This CDR3 contains 14 residues. Germline CDR1 reads SGHND; CDR2 reads FRSKSL. The part of the CDR3 DNA that was read is TGTGCCAGCAGTAAGACAGGGAACTATGCTGAGCAGTTC. Amino acids: CASSKTGNYAEQF. The CDR3 as a whole reads CASSKTGNYAEQFF.

Concerning this clone: Mouse gene names apply. The sequenced fragment ends 1 residue before the CDR3 boundary, so the rest is inferred from the germline J gene. The chain has TRBV23 and TRBJ2-5. The CDR3 contains 12 residues. Germline CDR1 and CDR2: KGHTA and FQNQQP. CDR3 sequence reads: CSSSQGGDTQYF. Partial CDR3 DNA: TGCTCCAGCAGTCAAGGGGGAGACACCCAGTAC.

About this clone: The gene names given are mouse names. The missing CDR3 end, 1 residue past where the read stops, is filled in from the germline J gene. The rearrangement uses TRBV15 and TRBJ1-1; no clear D. The CDR3 extends over 12 amino acids. The germline V gene has CDR1 SGHND and CDR2 FRSKSL. Trimming removed 5 bases at V and 5 bases at J, with 9 bases between. CDR3 region: CASSRLGTEVFF. The covered CDR3 bases are TGTGCCAGCAGTCGACTTGGGACAGAAGTCTTC. The complete variable domain, with remaining parts taken from reference TRBV15 and TRBJ1-1, reads DAGVTQTPRHEVAEKGQTIILKCEPVSGHNDLFWYRQTKIQGLELLSYFRSKSLMEDGGAFKDRFKAEMLNSSFSTLKIQPTEPKDSAVYLCASSRLGTEVFFGKGTRLTVV.

Note on this clone: All gene names here are mouse names. The CDR3 end lies 1 residue beyond the end of the read and is filled in from the germline J gene. The J gene is TRBJ1-4, the V gene TRBV26; TRBD1 aligns across 9 bases. CDR1 KGHPV and CDR2 FQNQEV come from the germline V gene (reference sequence). The V segment lost 6 bases and the J segment 5 bases; nucleotides outside the gene matches: 4. The CDR3 is made up of 14 amino acids. CDR3 loop: CASSRDRVNERLFF. The sequenced CDR3 bases are TGTGCCAGCAGCCGGGACAGGGTTAACGAAAGATTATTT.

A remark on this clone: Gene names and germline refer to mouse. From the germline J gene comes the end of the CDR3, since the read stops 1 residue before it. The genes are TRBV26 and TRBJ1-1; perhaps TRBD1 as D (6 bases). The CDR3 totals 13 residues. Trimming removed 5 bases at V and 1 base at J, with 8 bases between. Germline CDR1 is KGHPV and CDR2 is FQNQEV (reference sequence). The CDR3 region is CASSGDINTEVFF. The CDR3 bases that were read are TGTGCCAGCAGTGGGGACATAAACACAGAAGTCTTC.

As concerns this clone: Mouse gene names and germline throughout. Coverage ceases 1 residue before the CDR3 finishes, and the germline J gene fills in the end. The rearrangement uses TRBV15 and TRBJ1-4, with 7 bases fitting TRBD1. The CDR3 consists of 15 residues. The ends lost 1 base at V and 4 bases at J; junction bases unmatched: 3. The germline gives CDR1 SGHND, CDR2 FRSKSL. This chain's CDR3 is CASSLGRGDNERLFF. The CDR3 bases that were read are TGTGCCAGCAGTTTAGGCAGGGGGGACAACGAAAGATTATTT.